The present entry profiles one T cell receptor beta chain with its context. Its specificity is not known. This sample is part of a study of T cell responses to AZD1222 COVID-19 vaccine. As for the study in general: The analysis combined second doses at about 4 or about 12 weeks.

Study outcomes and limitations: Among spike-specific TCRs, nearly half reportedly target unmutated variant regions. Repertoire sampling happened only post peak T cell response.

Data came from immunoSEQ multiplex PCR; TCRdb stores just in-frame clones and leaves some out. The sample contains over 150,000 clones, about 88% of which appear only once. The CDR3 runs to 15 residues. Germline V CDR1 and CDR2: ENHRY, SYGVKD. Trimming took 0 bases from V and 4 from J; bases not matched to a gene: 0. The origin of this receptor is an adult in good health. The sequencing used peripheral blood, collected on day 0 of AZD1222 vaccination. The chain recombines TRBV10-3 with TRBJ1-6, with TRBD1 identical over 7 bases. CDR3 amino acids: CAISESGQYNSPLHF. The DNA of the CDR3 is TGTGCCATCAGTGAGTCGGGACAGTATAATTCACCCCTCCACTTT.